This T cell receptor (beta chain) originates from a study of OX40 agonist ivuxolimab in advanced cancers. Study-level points and caveats: On average, CD8+ T cells showed a greater number of expanded clones than CD4+. At doses 0.1 to 3.0 mg/kg, CD4+ and CD8+ clones expanded. Antigen specificity remained undetermined for the expanded peripheral T cells. A proportion of nonresponders additionally exhibited low normalized T-cell clonal expansion.

Produced via immunoSEQ multiplex PCR; TCRdb's table is partial and in-frame only. The profile shows roughly 67,000 clones, 80% to 95% of them singletons. The CDR3 contains 14 residues. Germline V gene sequence: CDR1 SGHAT, CDR2 FQNNGV. V lost 0 bases and J 1 base, leaving 6 bases between the germline ends. In regard to this clone: Antigen specificity is unknown.

The sample here was CD4+ or CD8+ T cells sorted from blood, taken in a trial of the OX40 agonist ivuxolimab. V is TRBV11-2 and J is TRBJ1-1; D is ambiguous. The receptor's source is an adult with an advanced solid tumor such as melanoma, head and neck, liver or kidney cancer. CDR3 nucleotide sequence: TGTGCCAGCAGCTTAGACCCAGAGAACACTGAAGCTTTCTTT. The encoded protein is CASSLDPENTEAFF.